This T cell receptor (beta chain) was captured in a study of cytomegalovirus exposure and HLA in healthy donors. General observations from the study: In an earlier analysis, productive rearrangement rates for most beta V segments clustered near 90% or 30%. The study designated fewer than 200 TCR beta chains cytomegalovirus-associated. Compared with the roughly 670-donor mean, an Asian-associated ancestry cluster reportedly had fewer N-insertions, according to a later analysis.

The PCR employed 60 Vbeta primers together with 13 Jbeta primers. Assay: immunoSEQ multiplex PCR; the TCRdb copy retains only in-frame clones and omits some. The data contain roughly 110,000 clones, about 75% of them singletons. This clone was picked up a small number of times. Antigen specificity is unknown. The junction had 7 bases not matched to a gene; V was cut back by 6 bases and J by 3 bases. Per the germline V gene, CDR1 is SQVTM and CDR2 is ANQGSEA. This CDR3 comprises 13 residues. The receptor was isolated from a man aged 40-49 years in good health and CMV-seronegative. The chain is built from TRBV29-1 and TRBJ1-1, with 7 positions matching TRBD1. Sequenced: PBMCs. This CDR3 is CSVRRQGDTEAFF. CDR3 in DNA: TGCAGCGTAAGGCGACAGGGCGACACTGAAGCTTTCTTT.